This entry is about one TCR beta chain. The antigen remains undetermined. An input of about 0.45 to 1 ug of RNA was subjected to reverse transcription using random hexamers. One entry per CDR3 protein results from TCRdb running MiXCR on the immunoSEQ multiplex PCR reads. Of approximately 180,000 distinct CDR3 sequences detected, about 91% appear once; the ten largest clones hold over 0.075%. With 3 bases clipped from V and 2 bases from J, the junction kept 4 bases outside the gene matches. The germline V gene encodes CDR1 SGHVS and CDR2 FQNEAQ. This CDR3 has 14 residues. These data originate in a study of CD8 T cells in Susac syndrome. General study points: The Susac syndrome CD4+ T cell repertoires displayed no clonal expansion.

This receptor was obtained from a human donor with Susac syndrome. Sequencing input: CD4+ T cells from PBMCs. The chain combines TRBV7-8 with TRBJ2-7; 7 positions match TRBD1. Written as DNA, the CDR3 is TGTGCCAGCAGCTTGTTAACAGGGGCCTACGAGCAGTACTTC. It encodes CASSLLTGAYEQYF.